The present entry profiles one T cell receptor beta chain with its context. The assay ran at deep level. Original analysis: Filtering differed because ImmunoSEQ produced junction-only sequences that carried no quality scores. Libraries were prepared by immunoSEQ multiplex PCR; TCRdb keeps only in-frame clonotypes and omits some of them. That table furnishes V, J and clone size, whereas the DNA furnished D and trimming. Altogether some 2.4 million clones are present, 80% to 95% being singletons, with the ten largest covering about 0.39%. This entry comes from a study of shared clonotypes between healthy human individuals. The CDR3 consists of 14 residues. The germline V gene encodes CDR1 SGHKS and CDR2 YYEKEE (reference sequence). V lost 0 bases, J lost 8 bases, and 14 bases lay in between.

The TCR sequence derives from a man younger than 30 in good health. Some clones in this sample may be carry-over from other donors' samples. Sequencing input: naive CD4+ T cells from PBMCs. Subset here: CD45RA+ positively selected. The rearrangement joins TRBV5-5 to TRBJ1-2, with D unresolved. The CDR3 DNA sequence: TGTGCCAGCAGCTTGGCCACGGACCTCCTGGGCTACACCTTC. Amino acid sequence: CASSLATDLLGYTF.